The clone carrying this T cell receptor (beta chain) is termed medium-sized. Its antigen is undetermined. Multiplex touch-down PCR with TRB-A/B primers amplified rearranged V-D-J TRB sequences. Each CDR3 protein is one row after TCRdb ran MiXCR on the multiplex PCR reads. The table records around 20,000 distinct CDR3 sequences, roughly 37% of them present only once. In germline, CDR1 is LNHDA, CDR2 SQIVND (reference sequence). The CDR3 loop spans 14 amino acids. V lost 5 bases and J lost 7, with 15 bases in between. The data were obtained in a study of T cell repertoires in aging, cancer and after chemotherapy. At the level of the study: Pre- and post-chemotherapy samples were paired from glioblastoma patients treated with temozolomide-based therapy. General study results and limits: No conclusions about immunological memory after chemotherapy can be drawn from the repertoire data. Across the chemotherapy interval, each cancer cohort showed higher median generation probability, suggesting thymic rebound. In cancer patients, declining TCR diversity with age involved lost richness and lost evenness.

Amplification of TCR beta used genomic DNA extracted from peripheral blood. The chain links TRBV19 to TRBJ2-1; no definite D call. Sequenced material: blood. This receptor was identified in a human donor with a solid tumor. The CDR3 sequence: CASSSQLTPNEQFF. CDR3 bases: TGTGCCAGTAGTTCGCAGTTAACGCCGAATGAGCAGTTCTTC.